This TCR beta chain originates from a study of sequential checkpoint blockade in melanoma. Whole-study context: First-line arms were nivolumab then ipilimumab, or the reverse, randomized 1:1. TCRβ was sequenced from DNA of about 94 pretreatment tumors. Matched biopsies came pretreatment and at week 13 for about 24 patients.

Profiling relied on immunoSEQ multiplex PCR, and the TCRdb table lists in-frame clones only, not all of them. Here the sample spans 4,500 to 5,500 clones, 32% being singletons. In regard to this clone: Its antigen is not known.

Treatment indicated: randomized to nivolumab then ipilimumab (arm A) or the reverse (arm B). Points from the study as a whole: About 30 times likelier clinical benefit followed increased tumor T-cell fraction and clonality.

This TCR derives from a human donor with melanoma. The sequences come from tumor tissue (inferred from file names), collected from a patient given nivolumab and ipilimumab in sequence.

The CDR3 nucleotides read TGCGCCAGCAGCCTAGGGACTAGCACAGATACGCAGTATTTT. It is translated as CASSLGTSTDTQYF. This chain uses TRBV23-1 with TRBJ2-3, with TRBD2 as a possible D gene (6 bases). TRBV23-1 is flagged as an ORF with uncertain function. V lost 6 bases and J 0 bases, leaving 10 bases between the germline ends. This CDR3 is built from 14 residues.